The 4 T cell receptor beta chains below were found in one sample sequenced in a study of shared clonotypes between healthy human individuals. TCRdb keeps only in-frame clones here, not all; method: immunoSEQ multiplex PCR. Of about 380,000 clones in the sample, around 96% are singletons; the top ten hold around 0.29%. Specimen: memory CD8+ T cells sorted from blood. Subset denoted: CD45RO+ cells pooled with CCR7-negative TemRA cells. The origin of the receptors is a man younger than 40 in good health.

J is TRBJ1-2 and V is TRBV19, with TRBD1 identical over 9 bases. The CDR3 totals 15 residues. Germline CDR1 LNHDA, CDR2 SQIVND (reference sequence). With 6 bases clipped from V and 2 bases from J, the junction kept 7 bases outside the gene matches. In nucleotides, the CDR3 is TGTGCCAGTAGCAAAATGGGACAGGGAAACTATGGCTACACCTTC. Amino acid sequence: CASSKMGQGNYGYTF.

The gene calls are TRBV4-1 and TRBJ2-2, with D possibly being TRBD2 (5 bases). Germline V gene sequence: CDR1 MGHRA, CDR2 YSYEKL. V was cut by 0 bases and J by 4 bases, with 15 bases left in between. This CDR3 region has 17 residues. The CDR3 nucleotides read TGCGCCAGCAGCCAAGATTTGCTAGCCTTGAGCACCGGGGAGCTGTTTTTT. Protein: CASSQDLLALSTGELFF.

The sample holds one count of this clone. The V call is TRBV2, the J call TRBJ2-2; 9 nucleotides line up with TRBD1. Trimming removed 6 bases from V and 7 bases from J; junction bases left unmatched: 6. Germline assignment: CDR1 SNHLY and CDR2 FYNNEI. The CDR3 runs to 14 residues. The CDR3 DNA follows: TGTGCCAGCAGGGACAGGGGATTCGTCGGGGAGCTGTTTTTT. It is translated as CASRDRGFVGELFF. Together with reference TRBV2 and TRBJ2-2, the CDR3 gives the full variable domain: EPEVTQTPSHQVTQMGQEVILRCVPISNHLYFYWYRQILGQKVEFLVSFYNNEISEKSEIFDDQFSVERPDGSNFTLKIRSTKLEDSAMYFCASRDRGFVGELFFGEGSRLTVL.

This sequence joins TRBV4-1 and TRBJ1-1; tentative D call: TRBD1 (5 bases). This CDR3 region has 14 residues. Germline V gene data show CDR1 as MGHRA and CDR2 as YSYEKL. V was shortened by 2 bases and J by 1 base, with 8 bases between the two germline ends. CDR3 nucleotides: TGCGCCAGCAGCCAACCCGGACAGAACACTGAAGCTTTCTTT. Protein product: CASSQPGQNTEAFF.